Following are 5 T cell receptor beta chains from one sample sequenced in a study of T cell responses to AZD1222 COVID-19 vaccine. Profiled with immunoSEQ multiplex PCR; TCRdb holds only in-frame clones, not every one. The data contain 110,000 or so clones, 80% to 90% of them singletons. Here the sequenced sample was peripheral blood, taken on day 0 of AZD1222 vaccination. The receptors here all came from an adult in good health.

This clone was seen only once. The V and J genes are TRBV11-3 and TRBJ1-1; D is uncertain. Trimming pared 9 bases from V and 5 bases from J, leaving 19 bases between. The CDR3 consists of 14 residues. Germline V gene sequence: CDR1 SGHNT, CDR2 YENEEA. The CDR3 spells CARDLGRVSTEAFF. DNA for the CDR3: TGTGCCAGGGATCTCGGACGGGTGAGTACTGAAGCTTTCTTT.

This clone was detected once. This rearrangement joins TRBV24-1 to TRBJ2-3, with 11 nucleotides matching TRBD2. The CDR3 has 16 residues. Germline CDR1 reads KGHDR; CDR2 reads SFDVKD. After removal of 5 bases from V and 5 bases from J, the junction contained 8 bases not matched to a gene. The CDR3, as DNA: TGTGCCACCAGTGCTTCACTAGCGGGAGTGGGAGATACGCAGTATTTT. The encoded protein is CATSASLAGVGDTQYF.

The V call is TRBV14, the J call TRBJ2-5; no clear D gene. The CDR3 length is 13 residues. Per germline, CDR1 SGHDN and CDR2 FVKESK. Trimming took 1 base from V and 7 from J, leaving 10 bases between them. CDR3 sequence: CASSQAGLGTQYF. DNA for the CDR3: TGTGCCAGCAGCCAAGCCGGGTTGGGGACCCAGTACTTC.

This chain connects TRBV7-9 to TRBJ1-4; no clear D gene. The CDR3 contains 15 residues. Germline CDR1 is SEHNR and CDR2 is FQNEAQ (reference sequence). The germline V and J ends were trimmed by 5 bases and 8 bases, with 18 bases remaining between them. CDR3 sequence: CASSVLGRREEKLFF. In DNA, the CDR3 is TGTGCCAGCAGCGTACTGGGCCGACGAGAGGAAAAACTGTTTTTT.

The V call is TRBV7-6, the J call TRBJ2-7; weak D call: TRBD1 (6 bases). V dropped 1 base and J dropped 4 bases, with 14 bases sitting between them. CDR3 length equals 15 residues. Looked up from germline, CDR1 is SGHVS and CDR2 is FNYEAQ. The CDR3 spells CASSLVVDRLYEQYF. In nucleotides, the CDR3 is TGTGCCAGCAGCTTAGTGGTAGACAGGTTATACGAGCAGTACTTC.